One and the same sample provided the 19 T cell receptor beta chains below, sequenced in a study of graft-versus-host responses after intestinal transplantation. These receptors have no known antigen. Measured with immunoSEQ multiplex PCR; TCRdb has only the in-frame clones, and not every one. There are fewer than 95,000 clones in the sample; 90% to 95% occur only once, and roughly 2% lies in the top ten. The sequences come from unstimulated CD8+ T cells sorted from spleen or lymph node cells, collected before intestinal transplant. Every receptor here comes from a human donor who received an intestinal transplant.

This clone was seen just once. The chain recombines TRBV27 with TRBJ1-2, with a weak D call TRBD1 (5 bases). V lost 8 bases and J 2 bases, leaving 9 bases between the germline ends. The CDR3 length is 12 residues. Germline loops: CDR1 MNHEY, CDR2 SMNVEV (reference sequence). The CDR3 protein is CASVDRNYGYTF. CDR3 nucleotides: TGTGCCAGCGTAGACAGAAACTATGGCTACACCTTC.

This sequence joins TRBV4-3 and TRBJ1-2; D unresolved. The CDR3 has 15 residues. Trimming cost V 1 base and J 1 base, with 10 bases left between them. Germline V gives CDR1 LGHNA, CDR2 YSLEER. The DNA of the CDR3 is TGCGCCAGCAGCCAAGGGGCAGAACTTAACTATGGCTACACCTTC. Translated: CASSQGAELNYGYTF.

The chain recombines TRBV5-5 with TRBJ2-3; D unclear. V was cut by 0 bases and J by 2 bases, with 10 bases left in between. The CDR3 has 15 residues. Germline CDR1 is SGHKS and CDR2 is YYEKEE (reference sequence). The CDR3 nucleotides read TGTGCCAGCAGCTTGGGACTTATATCCACAGATACGCAGTATTTT. It codes for CASSLGLISTDTQYF.

This sequence joins TRBV4-3 and TRBJ2-2, with 7 bases lining up with TRBD1. After removal of 1 base from V and 6 bases from J, the junction contained 11 bases not matched to a gene. Germline V CDR1 and CDR2: LGHNA, YSLEER. The CDR3 runs to 17 residues. The CDR3 reads CASSQVPSYTGAGELFF. CDR3 in DNA: TGCGCCAGCAGCCAAGTCCCTTCTTACACAGGGGCCGGGGAGCTGTTTTTT.

V usage is TRBV6-5 and J usage is TRBJ2-1; possibly TRBD2 for D (5 bases). The CDR3 runs to 15 residues. The germline CDR1 and CDR2 sequences are MNHEY and SVGAGI. V was shortened by 5 bases and J by 2 bases, with 13 bases between the two germline ends. CDR3 nucleotide sequence: TGTGCCAGCAGTCAGTCGGAGAGGGCCTACAATGAGCAGTTCTTC. Its translation: CASSQSERAYNEQFF.

The chain recombines TRBV27 with TRBJ1-4; 7 nucleotides line up with TRBD1. The CDR3 runs to 15 residues. CDR1 MNHEY and CDR2 SMNVEV come from the germline V gene (reference sequence). The J segment lost 2 bases and the V segment lost 6 bases, leaving 6 bases of the junction unmatched. The CDR3 spells CASRPGTATNEKLFF. As DNA, the CDR3 is TGTGCCAGCAGGCCCGGGACAGCCACTAATGAAAAACTGTTTTTT. Complete variable domain (other parts from reference TRBV27 and TRBJ1-4): EAQVTQNPRYLITVTGKKLTVTCSQNMNHEYMSWYRQDPGLGLRQIYYSMNVEVTDKGDVPEGYKVSRKEKRNFPLILESPSPNQTSLYFCASRPGTATNEKLFFGSGTQLSVL.

This clone was seen once. This chain joins TRBV5-6 and TRBJ1-1; 7 bases align to TRBD1. Trimming at V came to 2 bases and at J to 2 bases, leaving 6 bases not matched to a gene. This CDR3 has 15 amino acids. Per the germline V gene, CDR1 is SGHDT and CDR2 is YYEEEE. CDR3 coding DNA: TGTGCCAGCAGCTTCTGGACAGGCGTAAACACTGAAGCTTTCTTT. Encoded protein: CASSFWTGVNTEAFF.

This clone has more than one count but fewer than ten. The genes are TRBV10-3 and TRBJ1-4; D remains ambiguous. Trimming removed 10 bases from V and 2 bases from J, with 11 bases in between. Germline assignment: CDR1 ENHRY and CDR2 SYGVKD. This CDR3 region has 13 residues. CDR3 nucleotide sequence: TGTGCCACAGGCGGAGGGACTAATGAAAAACTGTTTTTT. Amino acids: CATGGGTNEKLFF.

The chain combines TRBV29-1 with TRBJ1-1; a weak D match, TRBD1 (6 bases). There are 12 residues in the CDR3. Deletions cut 5 bases from V and 5 bases from J, with 12 bases between. Germline V gene data show CDR1 as SQVTM and CDR2 as ANQGSEA. The CDR3 spells CSVPGGRTEAFF. CDR3 DNA sequence: TGCAGCGTTCCTGGGGGCAGGACTGAAGCTTTCTTT.

The rearrangement joins TRBV6-6 to TRBJ1-1; 8 positions agree with TRBD1. This CDR3 region has 13 residues. The germline V gene has CDR1 MNHNY and CDR2 SVGAGI (reference sequence). The V and J ends lost 7 bases and 5 bases, in that order; junction bases with no gene match: 6. The CDR3 is CASIDRGVTEAFF. The CDR3 DNA reads TGTGCCAGCATCGACAGGGGCGTAACTGAAGCTTTCTTT.

V usage is TRBV27 and J usage is TRBJ2-3, with 7 nucleotides matching TRBD1. V lost 10 bases, J lost 2 bases, and 3 bases stayed unmatched. Germline V CDR1 and CDR2: MNHEY, SMNVEV (reference sequence). There are 12 residues in the CDR3. The CDR3 DNA follows: TGTGCCACTGGACAGGTCACAGATACGCAGTATTTT. Amino acids: CATGQVTDTQYF.

J is TRBJ1-5 and V is TRBV2, with TRBD1 identical over 9 bases. This CDR3 region has 16 residues. With V trimmed by 4 bases and J by 2 bases, 6 bases remained unmatched. The germline gives CDR1 SNHLY, CDR2 FYNNEI. The CDR3 DNA follows: TGTGCCAGCAGTGCCCCCTGGACAGGGGGCAATCAGCCCCAGCATTTT. This codes for CASSAPWTGGNQPQHF.

The chain has TRBV21-1 and TRBJ1-2; the table assigns TRBD1, which was not confirmed against the DNA. TRBV21-1 constitutes a pseudogene. The CDR3 contains 14 residues. For the CDR3, the DNA is TGTGCCAGCAGCATCCAGGGTCGGAGCTATGGCTACACCTTC. Its translation is CASSIQGRSYGYTF.

A word on this clone: Other DNA sequences in this specimen translate into the identical CDR3. The rearrangement uses TRBV7-9 and TRBJ2-5, with 9 bases identical to TRBD1. Germline CDR1 SEHNR, CDR2 FQNEAQ (reference sequence). The CDR3 runs 14 residues. The V segment lost 5 bases and the J segment 4 bases; nucleotides outside the gene matches: 5. The CDR3 DNA reads as TGTGCCAGCAGCCCGGACAGGGGCAGAGAGACCCAGTACTTC. This sequence encodes CASSPDRGRETQYF.

The gene calls are TRBV19 and TRBJ1-1; no firm D call. CDR1 and CDR2 from the germline V gene are LNHDA and SQIVND (reference sequence). The CDR3 length is 16 residues. V was pared by 3 bases and J by 3 bases, with 17 bases between. The DNA of the CDR3 is TGTGCCAGTAGTATCTTCTTGGAGGGTTGGGACACTGAAGCTTTCTTT. Protein sequence: CASSIFLEGWDTEAFF.

The chain joins TRBV7-9 to TRBJ2-5; D is undetermined. This CDR3 spans 12 amino acids. Per the germline V gene, CDR1 is SEHNR and CDR2 is FQNEAQ (reference sequence). The V gene lost 5 bases and the J gene lost 5 bases, with 9 bases spanning the gap. For the CDR3, the DNA is TGTGCCAGCAGCCTCTTGTCTGAGACCCAGTACTTC. It specifies CASSLLSETQYF.

V usage is TRBV6-5 and J usage is TRBJ1-1, with no clear D. The CDR3 contains 13 residues. Trimming pared 1 base from V and 7 bases from J, leaving 10 bases between. CDR1 is MNHEY and CDR2 is SVGAGI in the germline V gene. Written as DNA, the CDR3 is TGTGCCAGCAGTTACTTTCCAGGAGGTGAAGCTTTCTTT. It specifies CASSYFPGGEAFF.

Only one count was recorded for this clone. The CDR3 DNA follows: TGTGCCTGGAGTCCCACAGGAACCGGGGAGCTGTTTTTT. Translating gives CAWSPTGTGELFF. The chain combines TRBV30 with TRBJ2-2; possibly TRBD1 for D (5 bases). The CDR3 is 13 amino acids. Trimming shortened V by 2 bases and J by 5 bases, and 9 bases separated the two germline ends. CDR1 and CDR2 (germline): GTSNPN, SVGIG (reference sequence). The whole variable domain, remainder taken from reference TRBV30 and TRBJ2-2, is SQTIHQWPATLVQPVGSPLSLECTVEGTSNPNLYWYRQAAGRGLQLLFYSVGIGQISSEVPQNLSASRPQDRQFILSSKKLLLSDSGFYLCAWSPTGTGELFFGEGSRLTVL.

The V gene is TRBV5-6, the J gene TRBJ2-7, with 8 bases that match TRBD1. V shed 3 bases and J 6 bases; nucleotides not matched to a gene: 5. The CDR3 spans 13 residues. Germline CDR1 is SGHDT and CDR2 is YYEEEE. This CDR3 reads CASSWGTGGEQYF. DNA of the CDR3: TGTGCCAGCAGCTGGGGGACAGGCGGCGAGCAGTACTTC. The full variable domain, rest sourced from reference TRBV5-6 and TRBJ2-7, is DAGVTQSPTHLIKTRGQQVTLRCSPKSGHDTVSWYQQALGQGPQFIFQYYEEEERQRGNFPDRFSGHQFPNYSSELNVNALLLGDSALYLCASSWGTGGEQYFGPGTRLTVT.